This T cell receptor beta chain was recorded in a study of technical replicates of blood from several donors. Data came from immunoSEQ multiplex PCR; TCRdb stores just in-frame clones and leaves some out. The repertoire holds about 79,000 clones, with about 91% as singletons. Losses at the gene ends were 1 base for V and 5 bases for J; bases not matched to a gene: 4. There are 15 residues in the CDR3. In germline, CDR1 is MGHDK, CDR2 SYGVNS. The sequenced sample consisted of T cells isolated from PBMCs. V is TRBV25-1 and J is TRBJ2-2; 7 bases match TRBD2. The TCR comes from a human donor in good health. Some clones in this sample may be carry-over from other donors' samples. This chain's CDR3 is CASSELDGGTGELFF. DNA of the CDR3: TGTGCCAGCAGTGAATTAGACGGGGGGACCGGGGAGCTGTTTTTT.